Each of the 21 T cell receptor beta chains below was sequenced from the same sample in a study of blood T cells in healthy people across ages. Primers used in a second PCR of about 7 to 11 cycles were a sample-barcoded 5' primer and a J-beta primer mix. MiXCR was run by TCRdb on the 5' RACE reads, yielding one entry per CDR3 protein. The table shows 750,000 to 950,000 distinct CDR3 sequences, with roughly 24% occurring only once. These data also formed part of another study, on T cells of mothers and their children.

The sequencing sample was made of blood. These receptors originate from a boy between 5 and 17 years old in good health.

This clonotype appeared a few times. The chain has TRBV6-6 and TRBJ1-4; D remains ambiguous. Per the germline V gene, CDR1 is MNHNY and CDR2 is SVGAGI (reference sequence). This CDR3 comprises 12 residues. The ends were cut back, 6 bases at V and 7 bases at J, with 9 bases in the middle. CDR3 protein: CASREESEKLFF. The CDR3 bases are TGTGCCAGCAGGGAGGAGAGTGAAAAACTGTTTTTT.

The rearrangement links TRBV30 to TRBJ2-1; D might be TRBD2 (5 bases). The CDR3 has 13 residues. Germline V CDR1 and CDR2: GTSNPN, SVGIG (reference sequence). V lost 5 bases and J 7 bases, leaving 15 bases between the germline ends. DNA for the CDR3: TGTGCCTGGGACCCGGACTGGAGGAATGAGCAGTTCTTC. This encodes CAWDPDWRNEQFF.

This clonotype occurred a few times. V and J are TRBV7-9 and TRBJ1-1; D gene uncertain. This CDR3 has 12 residues. Germline CDR1 reads SEHNR; CDR2 reads FQNEAQ (reference sequence). The V gene lost 5 bases and the J gene lost 3 bases, with 7 bases spanning the gap. CDR3 region: CASSRADTEAFF. Here the CDR3 DNA reads TGTGCCAGCAGCAGGGCGGACACTGAAGCTTTCTTT.

Only one count was recorded for this clonotype. The CDR3 DNA reads TGTGCCACCAGCAGAGATAAAGGACAGGGCGGAGAGACCCAGTACTTC. Translating it yields CATSRDKGQGGETQYF. V is TRBV15 and J is TRBJ2-5, with 8 bases aligning to TRBD1. The V and J ends lost 0 bases and 4 bases, in that order; junction bases with no gene match: 7. Germline V lookup: CDR1 LNHNV, CDR2 YYDKDF (reference sequence). The CDR3 runs 16 residues.

The genes are TRBV7-2 and TRBJ2-2, with a tentative D call TRBD1 (5 bases). The CDR3 runs 17 residues. V was trimmed by 4 bases and J by 4 bases, leaving 19 bases between them. The germline CDR1 and CDR2 sequences are SGHTA and FQGNSA. DNA of the CDR3: TGTGCCAGCAGCTCGCATACAGGAACCTTGGGCACCGGGGAGCTGTTTTTT. It yields the protein CASSSHTGTLGTGELFF.

The J gene is TRBJ2-1, the V gene TRBV7-2, with D perhaps given as TRBD1 or TRBD2 (5 bases each). Deletions cut 5 bases from V and 4 bases from J, with 15 bases between. Germline CDR1 reads SGHTA; CDR2 reads FQGNSA. The CDR3 is 15 amino acids. The CDR3 DNA sequence: TGTGCCAGCAGCCCCGGGACCTACGGGTACAATGAGCAGTTCTTC. Protein sequence: CASSPGTYGYNEQFF.

Only a few counts were recorded for this clonotype. V is TRBV15 and J is TRBJ2-1; D possibly corresponds to TRBD1 (5 bases). CDR1 is LNHNV, CDR2 YYDKDF, per germline (reference sequence). This CDR3 region has 15 residues. Trimming took off 0 bases at V and 4 bases at J, with 10 bases between the two ends. The CDR3 DNA is TGTGCCACCAGCAGAGAAAGGACACCTTACAATGAGCAGTTCTTC. It translates to CATSRERTPYNEQFF.

The chain has TRBV7-9 and TRBJ2-3; D gene uncertain. Trimming pared 8 bases from V and 3 bases from J, leaving 9 bases between. The germline gives CDR1 SEHNR, CDR2 FQNEAQ (reference sequence). The CDR3 contains 12 residues. The CDR3 loop is CASGPRTDTQYF. CDR3 DNA: TGTGCCAGCGGTCCCAGGACAGATACGCAGTATTTT.

V usage is TRBV9 and J usage is TRBJ2-1; the match to TRBD2 covers 10 bases. The germline V gene has CDR1 SGDLS and CDR2 YYNGEE. With 0 bases clipped from V and 1 base from J, the junction kept 7 bases outside the gene matches. This CDR3 spans 18 amino acids. The CDR3 region has the DNA TGTGCCAGCAGCGTAGCTTTGGCTAGCGGGGGTTCCTACAATGAGCAGTTCTTC. It specifies CASSVALASGGSYNEQFF.

The chain links TRBV9 to TRBJ1-3, with 8 bases matching TRBD1. V lost 3 bases, J lost 4 bases, and 9 bases stayed unmatched. The CDR3 sequence is 16 residues long. Germline V gives CDR1 SGDLS, CDR2 YYNGEE. CDR3 sequence: CASSAEIRGPGNTIYF. The CDR3 DNA reads as TGTGCCAGCAGCGCGGAAATCAGGGGGCCAGGAAACACCATATATTTT.

This chain uses TRBV20-1 with TRBJ2-7; unclear D gene. The CDR3 sequence is 12 residues long. Trimming removed 5 bases at V and 1 base at J, with 9 bases between. Germline-derived CDR1 and CDR2 are DFQATT and SNEGSKA (reference sequence). This chain's CDR3 is CSALGISYEQYF. The CDR3 DNA sequence: TGCAGTGCTCTAGGAATTTCCTACGAGCAGTACTTC.

The J gene is TRBJ1-5, the V gene TRBV12-3 or TRBV12-4; 8 nucleotides agree with TRBD1. This CDR3 is 19 amino acids long. Unmatched junction bases numbered 17, after V lost 6 bases and J lost 1 base. The CDR3 sequence is CASSLEWLQGGRSNQPQHF. The DNA for the CDR3 is TGTGCCAGCAGCCTCGAGTGGCTACAGGGGGGAAGGAGCAATCAGCCCCAGCATTTT.

The chain joins TRBV3-1 to TRBJ1-2, with D possibly matching TRBD1 (6 bases). The germline V and J ends were trimmed by 3 bases and 8 bases, with 16 bases remaining between them. This CDR3 has 14 amino acids. CDR1 LGHDT and CDR2 YNNKEL come from the germline V gene (reference sequence). The CDR3 DNA sequence: TGTGCCAGCAGCCATGGACAGATAGGGAGCGGCTACACCTTC. This translates into CASSHGQIGSGYTF.

This clonotype was seen only once. This sequence joins TRBV10-3 and TRBJ2-2; tentative D call: TRBD2 (6 bases). V gave up 0 bases and J gave up 2 bases, with 10 bases separating them. CDR1 ENHRY and CDR2 SYGVKD come from the germline V gene. This CDR3 spans 16 amino acids. CDR3 sequence: CAISESGGLNTGELFF. Written as DNA, the CDR3 is TGTGCCATCAGTGAGTCCGGGGGTTTAAACACCGGGGAGCTGTTTTTT.

Only a few counts were recorded for this clonotype. The gene calls are TRBV6-6 and TRBJ2-5; a possible D gene is TRBD1 (7 bases). This CDR3 has 12 residues. Germline V gene lookup returns CDR1 MNHNY and CDR2 SVGAGI (reference sequence). The germline V and J ends were trimmed by 9 bases and 5 bases, with 13 bases remaining between them. CDR3 in amino acids: CASRRGRETQYF. CDR3 in DNA: TGTGCCAGTCGCAGGGGGAGGGAGACCCAGTACTTC.

This clonotype has just a few counts. This sequence joins TRBV18 and TRBJ2-7; D is uncertain. This CDR3 region has 15 residues. The germline gives CDR1 KGHSH, CDR2 LQKENI. The germline V and J ends were trimmed by 0 bases and 0 bases, with 9 bases remaining between them. The DNA for the CDR3 is TGTGCCAGCTCACCACCGGTAGTAAACTCCTACGAGCAGTACTTC. It translates to CASSPPVVNSYEQYF.

This clonotype has more than one count but fewer than ten. This chain joins TRBV20-1 and TRBJ2-5, with 10 positions matching TRBD1. This CDR3 region has 14 residues. The germline gives CDR1 DFQATT, CDR2 SNEGSKA (reference sequence). J was trimmed by 5 bases and V by 5 bases; bases with no gene match: 8. CDR3 nucleotides: TGCAGTGCTCTACTGACAGGGGGCATGGAGACCCAGTACTTC. Encoded protein: CSALLTGGMETQYF.

The V call is TRBV20-1, the J call TRBJ2-3, with D possibly TRBD2 on 6 matching bases. Trimming left V 6 bases short and J 0 bases short, with 7 bases between. The length of the CDR3 is 12 residues. Germline V gives CDR1 DFQATT, CDR2 SNEGSKA (reference sequence). The CDR3 spells CSAGTSTDTQYF. As DNA, the CDR3 is TGCAGTGCCGGGACTAGCACAGATACGCAGTATTTT.

The J gene is TRBJ1-5, the V gene TRBV5-1, with D possibly matching TRBD1 (5 bases). The V and J ends lost 5 bases and 3 bases respectively, with 9 bases between them. This CDR3 has 13 amino acids. Germline loops: CDR1 SGHRS, CDR2 YFSETQ. Written as DNA, the CDR3 is TGCGCCAGCAGAGAACAGGTCAATCAGCCCCAGCATTTT. It codes for CASREQVNQPQHF.

The chain recombines TRBV20-1 with TRBJ2-2, with TRBD1 matching over 12 bases. After removal of 6 bases from V and 6 bases from J, the junction contained 11 bases not matched to a gene. Germline values: CDR1 DFQATT, CDR2 SNEGSKA (reference sequence). The CDR3 runs to 16 residues. The CDR3 protein is CSAPWGTGGAPGELFF. The DNA for the CDR3 is TGCAGTGCCCCCTGGGGGACAGGGGGCGCCCCCGGGGAGCTGTTTTTT.

This clonotype was recorded a few times. The chain is built from TRBV2 and TRBJ2-5; possible D gene TRBD2, 7 bases. V shed 6 bases and J shed 1 base, with 21 bases lying between them. The CDR3 covers 17 residues. Germline V lookup: CDR1 SNHLY, CDR2 FYNNEI. The CDR3 DNA reads as TGTGCCAGCAGCCCAGCGCTTAAGGCGGGGGCCCAAGAGACCCAGTACTTC. This translates into CASSPALKAGAQETQYF. The complete variable domain, with remaining parts taken from reference TRBV2 and TRBJ2-5, reads EPEVTQTPSHQVTQMGQEVILRCVPISNHLYFYWYRQILGQKVEFLVSFYNNEISEKSEIFDDQFSVERPDGSNFTLKIRSTKLEDSAMYFCASSPALKAGAQETQYFGPGTRLLVL.